This T cell receptor (beta chain) was found in a study of shared clonotypes between healthy human individuals (dated by TCRdb to 2020 to 2021). About the investigation overall: The cohort included a few men and two women between 18 and 49 years of age. Different laboratories and diverse techniques were used to prepare libraries and sequence TCR repertoires, to increase sequencing depth and limit assay-specific biases. Each donor's leukapheresis produced roughly between roughly 0.85 and 9.5 billion PBMCs. For each donor, CD4 naive and CD4 memory were each given three plates, CD8 naive was given two plates, and CD8 memory was given one plate. The study deeply sequenced blood TCR repertoires of about 5 healthy adults to estimate repertoire size and the extent of clonotype sharing between individuals. General findings and caveats noted by the study authors: Sampling was restricted to blood, and TCR repertoires in tissue are likely to differ from TCR repertoires in blood. Naive subsets generally had larger estimated clonotype richness than memory subsets did. Pairwise subsampling led to the expectation that sequencing depth would affect the degree of clonotype sharing among donors. Incomplete sequencing was indicated by rarefaction of sorted-subset datasets, despite the large sequencing depth. Compared with non-shared clonotypes, clonotypes shared by all four sorted-subset donors had higher generation probabilities. Approximately 5% of naive CD4, more than 3% of naive CD8, about 2.1% of memory CD4, and around 0.4% of memory CD8 clonotypes were shared across several donors. The genetic and exposure-history diversity represented was limited by the small number of donors.

Note on this clone: Its antigen remains unidentified. No base qualities exist here, and no much larger clone lies one base off it. The sample contains more than one DNA sequence encoding this CDR3.

For the CD8 naive samples, CD45RO-negative cells were positively selected for CCR7, yielding a CD45RA+CCR7+ population from which TemRA cells were excluded. The donors were healthy, HIV-negative adults who had no recently reported acute infections or vaccinations. All donors were Caucasian adults living in Nashville, Tennessee, USA. After blood collection by leukapheresis, PBMCs were isolated using Ficoll-Histopaque density gradient centrifugation and then cryopreserved in the vapor phase of liquid nitrogen. Purity and quantity of every magnetically sorted T cell population were checked by analytical flow cytometry. Genomic DNA was isolated from each sorted fraction and quantified by UV absorbance on a Nanodrop 2000c. TCR CDR3 regions were amplified from genomic DNA by multiplex PCR using the deep immunoSEQ assay. Extracted genomic DNA from each cell subset was spread evenly across all wells of several immunoSEQ 96-well plates, with each plate serving as a replicate. For sorted subsets, each replicate PCR was loaded with roughly 190 ng genomic DNA, equivalent to about 30,000 T cell genomes. Purified libraries were quantified with a Qubit 3.0 fluorometer, sized on a Bioanalyzer 2100, and re-quantified with the KAPA Library Quantification kit. Each immunoSEQ 96-well plate was sequenced on its own single-read 150-cycle Illumina NextSeq 550 flow cell. The authors processed their data as follows. The immunoSEQ output contained only junctional sequences without quality scores, so filtering could not match that applied to full-length reads. To assign V/J genes and CDR3, sequences were annotated against IMGT germline references using PyIR, a Python wrapper for IgBLAST v1.9. Reads were filtered out if the reads had weak V/J assignments (E-value above 1e-6), no CDR3, stop codons, out-of-frame junctions, or ambiguous translated residues. V3J clonotypes were defined as sequences sharing the same inferred V gene, J gene, and CDR3 amino acid sequence. Percentage overlap between repertoires was calculated by dividing the number of shared unique clonotypes by the size of the smaller repertoire. Three approaches were used to assess repertoire richness: RTK rarefaction, the Chao1 estimator, and Recon v2.1 estimates of unobserved clonotypes. For all TCRbeta clonotypes obtained by the gDNA method from several donors, generation probabilities were computed with OLGA. This immuneACCESS table, as held by TCRdb, lists in-frame sequences with V and J called but not all clones. Of the missing ones, under half trace to an unresolved V gene in checked studies; the others have no known cause. For V, J and clone size, that table is used; D and trimming come from the DNA. For this sample there are approximately 2,000,000 clones; about 93% appear just once. The biggest ten clones account for more than 1.5% of the sample.

Including cysteine and phenylalanine, the CDR3 has 13 amino acids. Only the CDR3 DNA stays, 39 bases, in frame from base 1. V is reduced by 0 bases and J by 4 bases, leaving a spacing of 9 bases between them. Looking up the germline V gene (reference sequence) yields CDR1 GTSNPN and CDR2 SVGIG. The V and J segments used are TRBV30 and TRBJ1-1; a tentative D call is TRBD1 (5 bases match). The clonotype originates from a young man in good health. Some clones in this sample may be carry-over from other donors' samples. Sequencing used naive CD8+ T cells from PBMCs. What the cell subset or site label conveys for this sample: CD45RA+CCR7+. The DNA is as follows: TGTGCCTGGAGTGTATCGGGGGGCACTGAAGCTTTCTTT. Protein translation: CAWSVSGGTEAFF.